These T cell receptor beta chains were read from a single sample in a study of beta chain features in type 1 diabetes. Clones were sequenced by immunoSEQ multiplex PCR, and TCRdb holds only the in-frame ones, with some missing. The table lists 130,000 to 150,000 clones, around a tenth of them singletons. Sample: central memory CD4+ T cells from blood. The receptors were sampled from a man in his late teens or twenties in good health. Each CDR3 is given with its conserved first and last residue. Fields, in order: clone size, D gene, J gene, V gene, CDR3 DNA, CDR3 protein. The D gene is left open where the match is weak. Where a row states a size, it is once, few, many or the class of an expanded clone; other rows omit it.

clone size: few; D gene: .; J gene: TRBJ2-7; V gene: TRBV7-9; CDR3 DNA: TGTGCCAGCAGCCCAGGACAGATATCCAGCTCCTACGAGCAGTACTTC; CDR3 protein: CASSPGQISSSYEQYF
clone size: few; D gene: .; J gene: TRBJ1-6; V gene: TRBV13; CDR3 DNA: TGTGCCAGCAGCCCCCCCTCCCTCAATTCACCCCTCCACTTT; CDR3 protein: CASSPPSLNSPLHF
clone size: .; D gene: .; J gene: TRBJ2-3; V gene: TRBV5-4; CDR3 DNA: TGTGCCAGCAGCCGAACAGACAGACACCTAATTTTGGATTTT; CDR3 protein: CASSRTDRHLILDF
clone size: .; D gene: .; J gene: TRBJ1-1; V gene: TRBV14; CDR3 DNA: TGTGCCAGCAGCCAAGATTTAGGAGGCACTGAAGCTTTCTTT; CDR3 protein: CASSQDLGGTEAFF
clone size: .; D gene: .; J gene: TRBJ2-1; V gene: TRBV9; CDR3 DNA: TGTGCCAGCAGCCCGAGGCGGGTAGGAATTGATGAGCAGTTCTTC; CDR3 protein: CASSPRRVGIDEQFF
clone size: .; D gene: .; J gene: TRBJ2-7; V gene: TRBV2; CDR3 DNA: TGTGCCAGCTCGCGACAGGTGAACTACGAGCAGTACTTC; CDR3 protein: CASSRQVNYEQYF
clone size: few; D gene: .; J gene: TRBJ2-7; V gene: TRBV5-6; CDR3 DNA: TGTGCCAGCAGCTTGGATGCAGGGGGACTCTACGAGCAGTACTTC; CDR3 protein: CASSLDAGGLYEQYF
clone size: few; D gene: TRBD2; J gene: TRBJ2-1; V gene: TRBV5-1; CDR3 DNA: TGCGCCAGCAGCGACAAGACTAGCGGGGGCAATGAGCAGTTCTTC; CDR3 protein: CASSDKTSGGNEQFF
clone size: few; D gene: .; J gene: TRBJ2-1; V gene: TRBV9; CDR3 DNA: TGTGCCAGCGGGGGCGCTGAGCAGTTCTTC; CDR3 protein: CASGGAEQFF
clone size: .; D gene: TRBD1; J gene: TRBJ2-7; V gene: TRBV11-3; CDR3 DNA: TGTGCCAGCAGCAGGGGACAGAGCTCCTACGAGCAGTACTTC; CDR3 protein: CASSRGQSSYEQYF
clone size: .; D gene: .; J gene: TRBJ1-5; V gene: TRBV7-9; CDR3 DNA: TGTGCCAGCAGCTCCCCCCCGGGTTCCGCTGGCAATCAGCCCCAGCATTTT; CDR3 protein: CASSSPPGSAGNQPQHF
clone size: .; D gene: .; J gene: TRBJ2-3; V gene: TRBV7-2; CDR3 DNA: TGTGCCAGCAGCTTAGCCGAGAGCACAGATACGCAGTATTTT; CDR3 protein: CASSLAESTDTQYF
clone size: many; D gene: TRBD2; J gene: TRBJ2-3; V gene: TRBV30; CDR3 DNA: TGTGCCTGGAGTGTACTGCGGGGGGGAGATACGCAGTATTTT; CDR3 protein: CAWSVLRGGDTQYF
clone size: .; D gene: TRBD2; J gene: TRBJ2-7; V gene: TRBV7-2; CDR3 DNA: TGTGCCAGCAGCTTACAAGGACTAGCGGGGGACTCCTACGAGCAGTACTTC; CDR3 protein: CASSLQGLAGDSYEQYF
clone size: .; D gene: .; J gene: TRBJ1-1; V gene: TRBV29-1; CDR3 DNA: TGCAGCGCCTCCCTAGGCAGGGTGGACACTGAAGCTTTCTTT; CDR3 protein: CSASLGRVDTEAFF
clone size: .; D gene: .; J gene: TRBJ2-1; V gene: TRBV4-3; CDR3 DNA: TGCGCCAGCAGCCAAGATAGGGGCAGGGCTCGTCCCAATGAGCAGTTCTTC; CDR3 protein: CASSQDRGRARPNEQFF
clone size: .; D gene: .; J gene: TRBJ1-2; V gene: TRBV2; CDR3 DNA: TGTGCCAGCAGTGACGTTAACTATGGCTACACCTTC; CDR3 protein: CASSDVNYGYTF
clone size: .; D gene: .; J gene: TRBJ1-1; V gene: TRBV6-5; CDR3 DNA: TGTGCCAGCAGTTACTCCGCAGGGACTGTAAACACTGAAGCTTTCTTT; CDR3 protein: CASSYSAGTVNTEAFF
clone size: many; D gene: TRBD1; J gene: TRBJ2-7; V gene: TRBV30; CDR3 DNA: TGTGCCTGGAACAGGGGTTCCTACGAGCAGTACTTC; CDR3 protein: CAWNRGSYEQYF
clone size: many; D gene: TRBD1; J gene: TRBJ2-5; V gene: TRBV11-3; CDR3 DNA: TGTGCCAGCAGCACCGGGACAGGGCTTCGAGAGACCCAGTACTTC; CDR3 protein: CASSTGTGLRETQYF
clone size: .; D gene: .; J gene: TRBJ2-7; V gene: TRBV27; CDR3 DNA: TGTGCCAGCAGGAAGACCGGGTTCGCCTACGAGCAGTACTTC; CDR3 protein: CASRKTGFAYEQYF
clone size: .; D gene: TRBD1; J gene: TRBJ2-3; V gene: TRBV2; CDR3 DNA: TGTGCCAGCAGCCCGGGGACAGGGTCGAGAACAGATACGCAGTATTTT; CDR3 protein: CASSPGTGSRTDTQYF
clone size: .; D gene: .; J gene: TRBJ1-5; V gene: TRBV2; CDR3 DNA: TGTGCCAGCAGTGAAGCGCTTCAGGGGAGGGTCCAACAGCCCCAGCATTTT; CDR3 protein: CASSEALQGRVQQPQHF
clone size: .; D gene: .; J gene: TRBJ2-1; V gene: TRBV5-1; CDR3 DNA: TGCGCCAGCAGCTTAAACAATGACTACAATGAGCAGTTCTTC; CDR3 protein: CASSLNNDYNEQFF
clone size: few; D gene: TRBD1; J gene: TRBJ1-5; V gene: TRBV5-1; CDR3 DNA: TGCGCCAGCAGCTTGTCCGGGACAGGGGTTCAGCCCCAGCATTTT; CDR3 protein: CASSLSGTGVQPQHF
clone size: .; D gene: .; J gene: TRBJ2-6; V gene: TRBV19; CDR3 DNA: TGTGCCAGTAGTTCTACAGGATCTGGGGCCAACGTCCTGACTTTC; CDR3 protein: CASSSTGSGANVLTF
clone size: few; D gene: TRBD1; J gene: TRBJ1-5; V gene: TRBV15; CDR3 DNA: TGTGCCACCAGCATTTTCGGACAGGGGGCCGCCAATCAGCCCCAGCATTTT; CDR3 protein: CATSIFGQGAANQPQHF
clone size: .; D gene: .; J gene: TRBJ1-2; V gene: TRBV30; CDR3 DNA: TGTTTAGCAGGGTCCTACTATGGCTACACCTTC; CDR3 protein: CLAGSYYGYTF
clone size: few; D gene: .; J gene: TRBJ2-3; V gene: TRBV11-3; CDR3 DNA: TGTGCCAGCAGCTTTGGTAGTGTCACAGATACGCAGTATTTT; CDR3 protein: CASSFGSVTDTQYF